The source of this TCR beta chain is a study of neoadjuvant anti-PD-1 for oral cavity cancer. Study conclusions and caveats: Only a few patients per response group were TCR-analyzed; validation needed.

The assay was immunoSEQ multiplex PCR, and TCRdb's table has in-frame clones only and misses some. In the table there are over 11,000 clones, about 81% of which are singletons. Germline V gives CDR1 MNHEY, CDR2 SMNVEV (reference sequence). V lost 4 bases, J lost 0 bases, and 10 bases lay in between. The CDR3 consists of 14 residues. The time point denotes: after neoadjuvant nivolumab, at surgical resection. Worth noting for this clone: No antigen is known for it.

The source material was PBMCs, sampled after nivolumab (anti-PD-1) treatment. This receptor was identified in a person between 40 and 85 years old with oral cavity squamous cell carcinoma. The chain combines TRBV27 with TRBJ2-7; D not resolved. The CDR3 protein is CASSYRFDSYEQYF. DNA for the CDR3: TGTGCCAGCAGTTATCGCTTTGACTCCTACGAGCAGTACTTC.